The text below deals with one TCR beta chain. The source of the sample is a study of T-cell reconstitution after alpha-beta-depleted transplantation in children. Construction of the TCRbeta library involved unique molecular identifiers. MiXCR, applied by TCRdb to the PCR reads, yields one record per CDR3 protein. The table has about 1,000,000 distinct CDR3 sequences, less than 30% seen once; the top ten hold about 28%. CDR3 length equals 15 residues. V lost 1 base, J lost 7 bases, and 14 bases lay in between. Source: PBMCs, mostly from graft donor cells, taken 360 days after TCRalphabeta/CD19-depleted stem cell transplant. This TCR came from a boy under two years old who had a stem cell transplant for SCID, so the T cells may come from the graft donor. The rearrangement links TRBV12-3 or TRBV12-4 to TRBJ2-1; weak D call: TRBD2 (5 bases). CDR3 protein: CASSLVSGYLNEQFF. The CDR3 nucleotides are TGTGCCAGCAGTTTAGTATCGGGATATTTGAATGAGCAGTTCTTC.